These 20 T cell receptor beta chains were all obtained from the same sample, sequenced in a study of blood T cell repertoires in COVID-19. Here immunoSEQ multiplex PCR was the method, and the copy in TCRdb shows in-frame clones only, minus some. Among about 480,000 clones, about 88% were seen once, and the ten largest hold less than 9%. Sequenced input: peripheral blood. The receptors shown here come from a woman in her forties or fifties with COVID-19, enrolled during active disease.

The chain carries TRBV9 and TRBJ1-3, with 7 bases fitting TRBD1. V was clipped by 4 bases and J by 2 bases; unmatched bases: 6. The V gene's germline CDR1 is SGDLS and CDR2 YYNGEE. The length of the CDR3 is 15 residues. CDR3 region: CASSQRGGPGNTIYF. The CDR3 coding sequence is TGTGCCAGCAGCCAAAGAGGGGGCCCTGGAAACACCATATATTTT.

In regard to this clone: Other DNA variants within this sample encode the same CDR3. V and J are TRBV7-6 and TRBJ2-3, with 14 bases identical to TRBD2. Germline assignment: CDR1 SGHVS and CDR2 FNYEAQ. This CDR3 is built from 16 residues. With V trimmed by 3 bases and J by 3 bases, 2 bases remained unmatched. Written as DNA, the CDR3 is TGTGCCAGCAGCTTGGGACTAGCGGGGGCAACAGATACGCAGTATTTT. Translation: CASSLGLAGATDTQYF.

The rearrangement joins TRBV5-6 to TRBJ2-6, with 7 bases matching TRBD1. The CDR3 sequence is 18 residues long. V was clipped by 0 bases and J by 0 bases; unmatched bases: 6. Germline CDR1 and CDR2: SGHDT and YYEEEE. Written as DNA, the CDR3 is TGTGCCAGCAGCTTGGTGGGACAGATATACTCTGGGGCCAACGTCCTGACTTTC. Protein sequence: CASSLVGQIYSGANVLTF.

The chain joins TRBV5-6 to TRBJ1-1, with 11 bases that match TRBD1. The CDR3 is 13 amino acids. Trimming removed 4 bases from V and 8 bases from J; junction bases left unmatched: 4. Germline loops: CDR1 SGHDT, CDR2 YYEEEE. CDR3 loop: CASSPGTGGEAFF. The DNA for the CDR3 is TGTGCCAGCAGCCCGGGGACAGGGGGGGAAGCTTTCTTT.

J is TRBJ2-3 and V is TRBV18; TRBD2 aligns across 7 bases. Germline CDR1 KGHSH, CDR2 LQKENI. The CDR3 loop spans 17 amino acids. Losses at the gene ends were 3 bases for V and 2 bases for J; bases not matched to a gene: 11. The CDR3, as DNA: TGTGCCAGCTCACCCCTTACTCCTGCGGGGGACACAGATACGCAGTATTTT. Residues: CASSPLTPAGDTDTQYF.

This clone was observed once. The chain recombines TRBV28 with TRBJ2-1; 9 nucleotides agree with TRBD2. The V and J ends lost 3 bases and 4 bases, in that order; junction bases with no gene match: 7. The CDR3 is 16 residues long. Germline CDR1 MDHEN, CDR2 SYDVKM. The CDR3 loop reads CASSFDGAGGYNEQFF. For the CDR3, the DNA is TGTGCCAGCAGTTTCGATGGAGCGGGGGGTTACAATGAGCAGTTCTTC.

This clone was picked up a small number of times. J is TRBJ1-6 and V is TRBV5-6; the D is unclear. Germline CDR1 reads SGHDT; CDR2 reads YYEEEE. The CDR3 sequence is 14 residues long. V was trimmed by 2 bases and J by 13 bases, leaving 16 bases between them. This CDR3 is CASSFGFEASPLHF. The CDR3 bases are TGTGCCAGCAGCTTCGGATTCGAGGCTTCGCCCCTCCACTTT.

The chain carries TRBV7-2 and TRBJ1-2, with 7 bases lining up with TRBD1. Trimming cost V 0 bases and J 8 bases; bases outside gene matches: 9. The CDR3 covers 15 residues. Germline V gene lookup returns CDR1 SGHTA and CDR2 FQGNSA. CDR3 in DNA: TGTGCCAGCAGCTTAGCGTCGACAGGGACGAGCGGCTACACCTTC. Protein sequence: CASSLASTGTSGYTF.

Only a few counts were recorded for this clone. The chain employs TRBV6-1 and TRBJ1-5; TRBD1 is a possible D gene (6 bases). Per the germline V gene, CDR1 is MNHNS and CDR2 is SASEGT. The CDR3 is 15 residues long. V lost 3 bases and J lost 2, with 11 bases in between. This CDR3 is CASSELQGRNQPQHF. The CDR3 DNA sequence: TGTGCCAGCAGTGAGTTACAGGGTCGCAATCAGCCCCAGCATTTT.

The chain recombines TRBV5-5 with TRBJ2-3; 10 nucleotides agree with TRBD2. CDR3 length: 15 residues. Germline V gene sequence: CDR1 SGHKS, CDR2 YYEKEE (reference sequence). V shed 1 base, J shed 3 bases, and the junction held 2 bases outside the gene matches. The CDR3 sequence: CASSLQLAGTDTQYF. The DNA of the CDR3 is TGTGCCAGCAGCTTGCAACTAGCGGGGACAGATACGCAGTATTTT. Combining the CDR3 with reference TRBV5-5 and TRBJ2-3 gives the whole variable domain DAGVTQSPTHLIKTRGQQVTLRCSPISGHKSVSWYQQVLGQGPQFIFQYYEKEERGRGNFPDRFSARQFPNYSSELNVNALLLGDSALYLCASSLQLAGTDTQYFGPGTRLTVL.

V and J are TRBV18 and TRBJ2-7; 8 positions match TRBD2. Germline V CDR1 and CDR2: KGHSH, LQKENI. Trimming took 3 bases from V and 6 from J; bases not matched to a gene: 7. CDR3 length: 14 amino acids. The CDR3 sequence: CASSPEMSGGEQYF. The CDR3 nucleotides read TGTGCCAGCTCACCCGAAATGAGCGGGGGCGAGCAGTACTTC. Full variable domain (rest looked up from reference TRBV18 and TRBJ2-7): NAGVMQNPRHLVRRRGQEARLRCSPMKGHSHVYWYRQLPEEGLKFMVYLQKENIIDESGMPKERFSAEFPKEGPSILRIQQVVRGDSAAYFCASSPEMSGGEQYFGPGTRLTVT.

The rearrangement uses TRBV28 and TRBJ2-7; possibly TRBD1 for D (6 bases). V was cut by 5 bases and J by 0 bases, with 11 bases left in between. The CDR3 sequence is 14 residues long. CDR1 is MDHEN and CDR2 is SYDVKM in the germline V gene. Here the CDR3 DNA reads TGTGCCAGCAGTCCCGGACAGTTCTCCTACGAGCAGTACTTC. Translated: CASSPGQFSYEQYF.

The chain employs TRBV6-2 or TRBV6-3 and TRBJ1-6; 7 bases match TRBD1. The germline CDR1 and CDR2 sequences are MNHEY and SVGEGT. V lost 0 bases and J lost 9; bases outside the gene matches: 8. CDR3 length: 16 residues. CDR3 sequence (DNA): TGTGCCAGCAGTTACTCCTCGAGGGACAGCGTTTCACCCCTCCACTTT. As protein: CASSYSSRDSVSPLHF.

V and J are TRBV20-1 and TRBJ2-5; D unclear. This CDR3 region has 11 residues. CDR1 DFQATT and CDR2 SNEGSKA come from the germline V gene (reference sequence). The V and J ends lost 6 bases and 2 bases respectively, with 7 bases between them. The CDR3 region is CSAVRQETQYF. DNA of the CDR3: TGCAGTGCCGTGCGTCAAGAGACCCAGTACTTC.

The genes are TRBV6-5 and TRBJ2-7; 7 bases align to TRBD1. This CDR3 is built from 13 residues. CDR1 is MNHEY, CDR2 SVGAGI, per germline. After removal of 5 bases from V and 12 bases from J, the junction contained 13 bases not matched to a gene. DNA of the CDR3: TGTGCCAGCAGTCCCCAGGGACAGAATAGGCGGTACTTC. It yields the protein CASSPQGQNRRYF.

This rearrangement joins TRBV5-6 to TRBJ1-1, with 10 nucleotides matching TRBD1. With V trimmed by 1 base and J by 4 bases, 10 bases remained unmatched. The CDR3 consists of 17 residues. The germline V gene has CDR1 SGHDT and CDR2 YYEEEE. CDR3 nucleotides: TGTGCCAGCAGCTTGATCCAGGGACAGGGGCTCCCCACTGAAGCTTTCTTT. Translation gives CASSLIQGQGLPTEAFF.

A remark on this clone: This same CDR3 is encoded by further DNA sequences in the sample. The V gene is TRBV7-6, the J gene TRBJ2-7; 9 bases are shared with TRBD1. The germline gives CDR1 SGHVS, CDR2 FNYEAQ. The CDR3 contains 15 residues. Unmatched junction bases numbered 1, after V lost 0 bases and J lost 1 base. The DNA of the CDR3 is TGTGCCAGCAGCTTAGCGGGGACAGGGTCCTACGAGCAGTACTTC. This codes for CASSLAGTGSYEQYF.

The rearrangement links TRBV28 to TRBJ1-4; D gene ambiguous. The CDR3 is 13 amino acids. The ends were cut back, 5 bases at V and 4 bases at J, with 8 bases in the middle. The germline V gene has CDR1 MDHEN and CDR2 SYDVKM. CDR3 region: CASSGRYNEKLFF. For the CDR3, the DNA is TGTGCCAGCAGTGGGAGATATAATGAAAAACTGTTTTTT.

The chain has TRBV2 and TRBJ1-2; TRBD1 is a possible D gene (5 bases). The CDR3 has 13 residues. Germline CDR1 SNHLY, CDR2 FYNNEI. Trimming removed 6 bases from V and 6 bases from J, with 14 bases in between. The chain's CDR3 is CASSLDTGDGYTF. CDR3 in DNA: TGTGCCAGCAGCCTAGACACGGGGGATGGCTACACCTTC. The whole variable domain, remainder taken from reference TRBV2 and TRBJ1-2, is EPEVTQTPSHQVTQMGQEVILRCVPISNHLYFYWYRQILGQKVEFLVSFYNNEISEKSEIFDDQFSVERPDGSNFTLKIRSTKLEDSAMYFCASSLDTGDGYTFGSGTRLTVV.

The CDR3, as DNA: TGTGCCAGCAGCCCAACAGTCTCCTACGAGCAGTACTTC. Residues: CASSPTVSYEQYF. V gene TRBV7-9 combines with J gene TRBJ2-7; the D is unclear. V lost 5 bases and J 0 bases, leaving 8 bases between the germline ends. This CDR3 has 13 amino acids. Germline V CDR1 and CDR2: SEHNR, FQNEAQ (reference sequence).